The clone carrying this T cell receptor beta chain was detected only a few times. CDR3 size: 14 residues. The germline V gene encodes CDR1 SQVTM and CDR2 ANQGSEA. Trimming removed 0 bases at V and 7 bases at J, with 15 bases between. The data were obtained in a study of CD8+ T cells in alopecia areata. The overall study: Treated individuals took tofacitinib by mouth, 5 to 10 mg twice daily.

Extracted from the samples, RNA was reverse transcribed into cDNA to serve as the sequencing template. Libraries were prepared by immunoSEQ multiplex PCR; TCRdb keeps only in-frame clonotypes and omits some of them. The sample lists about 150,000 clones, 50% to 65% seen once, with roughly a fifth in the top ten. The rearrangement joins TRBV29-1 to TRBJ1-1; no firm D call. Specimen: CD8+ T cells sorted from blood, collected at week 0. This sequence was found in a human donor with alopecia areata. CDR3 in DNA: TGCAGCGTTGAAGATCGGGAGGAAATCGGTGAAGCTTTCTTT. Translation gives CSVEDREEIGEAFF. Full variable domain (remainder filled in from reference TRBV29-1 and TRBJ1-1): SAVISQKPSRDICQRGTSLTIQCQVDSQVTMMFWYRQQPGQSLTLIATANQGSEATYESGFVIDKFPISRPNLTFSTLTVSNMSPEDSSIYLCSVEDREEIGEAFFGQGTRLTVV.